Below are 5 T cell receptor beta chains sequenced from a single sample in a study of cytomegalovirus exposure and HLA in healthy donors. Primers included in the PCR were 60 Vbeta and 13 Jbeta primers. Assay: immunoSEQ multiplex PCR; the TCRdb copy retains only in-frame clones and omits some. Seen here are about 150,000 clones, 75% to 85% observed once, and the top ten hold approximately 1.8%. Sequenced: PBMCs. These receptors were collected from a female donor in good health and CMV-seropositive.

The chain couples TRBV19 to TRBJ1-1, with 7 nucleotides matching TRBD1. The germline V gene encodes CDR1 LNHDA and CDR2 SQIVND (reference sequence). V trimming: 5 bases; J trimming: 2 bases; junction bases outside the gene matches: 5. The CDR3 spans 14 residues. CDR3 residues: CASSPRDSNTEAFF. For the CDR3, the DNA is TGTGCCAGTAGTCCCCGGGACAGTAACACTGAAGCTTTCTTT.

V is TRBV7-2 and J is TRBJ2-3, with TRBD2 matching 10 bases. Trimming removed 3 bases from V and 1 base from J; junction bases left unmatched: 7. The germline V gene has CDR1 SGHTA and CDR2 FQGNSA. The CDR3 is 17 amino acids. The CDR3 spells CASSFQREGRGTDTQYF. The CDR3, as DNA: TGTGCCAGCAGCTTCCAGCGGGAGGGAAGGGGCACAGATACGCAGTATTTT.

The rearrangement joins TRBV5-1 to TRBJ1-2; D is uncertain. The V gene lost 0 bases and the J gene lost 2 bases, with 5 bases spanning the gap. The CDR3 consists of 13 residues. CDR1 is SGHRS, CDR2 YFSETQ, per germline. Here the CDR3 reads CASSLDRNYGYTF. The CDR3 DNA sequence: TGCGCCAGCAGCTTGGACAGAAACTATGGCTACACCTTC.

This rearrangement joins TRBV30 to TRBJ1-2; TRBD1 agrees at 7 bases. CDR3 length equals 13 residues. The germline V gene encodes CDR1 GTSNPN and CDR2 SVGIG (reference sequence). V lost 4 bases and J lost 4; bases outside the gene matches: 6. This CDR3 is CAWTYRGGYGYTF. Written as DNA, the CDR3 is TGTGCCTGGACGTACAGGGGAGGCTATGGCTACACCTTC.

The rearrangement links TRBV5-4 to TRBJ2-1; 8 positions agree with TRBD1. The V gene end was trimmed by 5 bases and the J gene end by 5 bases; junction bases not matched to a gene: 9. Looked up from germline, CDR1 is SGHNT and CDR2 is YYREEE (reference sequence). This CDR3 is built from 15 residues. The CDR3: CASSHTRTGNNEQFF. CDR3 nucleotides: TGTGCCAGCAGTCACACCCGGACAGGGAACAATGAGCAGTTCTTC.